These 31 T cell receptor beta chains were sequenced from one sample in a study of cytomegalovirus exposure and HLA in healthy donors. Use of 60 Vbeta and 13 Jbeta primers characterized the PCR. Some clones are missing from TCRdb's copy, which holds only in-frame ones; the method was immunoSEQ multiplex PCR. The table lists 150,000 or so clones, about 80% of them singletons. Sequencing used PBMCs. Receptors originate from a man younger than 45 in good health and CMV-seropositive.

V usage is TRBV19 and J usage is TRBJ1-1; 7 bases map to TRBD1. This CDR3 comprises 13 residues. The trim removed 7 bases at V and 2 bases at J, leaving 4 bases unmatched. CDR1 is LNHDA and CDR2 is SQIVND in the germline V gene (reference sequence). The CDR3 spells CASKHRGNTEAFF. Here the CDR3 DNA reads TGTGCCAGTAAGCACAGGGGTAACACTGAAGCTTTCTTT.

This clone came up once. The chain joins TRBV7-9 to TRBJ2-3; D gene uncertain. Germline V gene data show CDR1 as SEHNR and CDR2 as FQNEAQ (reference sequence). CDR3 length: 14 amino acids. V lost 2 bases and J 5 bases, leaving 11 bases between the germline ends. The CDR3 sequence is CASSLSWAGDTQYF. In nucleotides, the CDR3 is TGTGCCAGCAGCTTATCATGGGCAGGAGATACGCAGTATTTT.

This rearrangement joins TRBV5-4 to TRBJ2-5; 8 nucleotides match TRBD2. J lost 4 bases, V lost 7 bases, and 6 bases had no gene match. CDR3 size: 13 residues. The V gene's germline CDR1 is SGHNT and CDR2 YYREEE (reference sequence). The CDR3 bases are TGTGCCAGCCGGGGGGGCCGGAGAGAGACCCAGTACTTC. Amino acids: CASRGGRRETQYF.

This rearrangement joins TRBV29-1 to TRBJ2-2, with a tentative D call TRBD1 (6 bases). Germline V CDR1 and CDR2: SQVTM, ANQGSEA. This CDR3 has 15 residues. The V gene lost 2 bases and the J gene lost 2 bases, with 12 bases spanning the gap. The CDR3 spells CSVEKPGVNTGELFF. The DNA of the CDR3 is TGCAGCGTTGAAAAGCCAGGGGTAAACACCGGGGAGCTGTTTTTT.

This clone has only a few counts. The chain couples TRBV5-4 to TRBJ2-3; 11 bases fit TRBD1. Trimming removed 1 base from V and 6 bases from J; junction bases left unmatched: 13. The CDR3 has 18 amino acids. From germline, CDR1 is SGHNT and CDR2 YYREEE (reference sequence). CDR3 coding DNA: TGTGCCAGCAGCTTGAGATCCTCTGGACAGGGGGCGCGGGATACGCAGTATTTT. It yields the protein CASSLRSSGQGARDTQYF.

This clone occurred once. The V gene is TRBV28, the J gene TRBJ2-2; 7 bases align to TRBD1. Germline V gene lookup returns CDR1 MDHEN and CDR2 SYDVKM. The trim removed 7 bases at V and 2 bases at J, leaving 7 bases unmatched. CDR3 length equals 15 residues. The CDR3 region has the DNA TGTGCCAGCACCCCCGGGACAGTTAACACCGGGGAGCTGTTTTTT. It codes for CASTPGTVNTGELFF.

The rearrangement uses TRBV11-3 and TRBJ1-2; D gene ambiguous. The CDR3 sequence is 13 residues long. Germline lookup yields CDR1 SGHNT and CDR2 YENEEA. Between the trimmed V and J ends, which lost 0 bases and 2 bases, there was a span of 4 bases. The CDR3 spells CASSLDGNYGYTF. As DNA, the CDR3 is TGTGCCAGCAGCTTAGACGGGAACTATGGCTACACCTTC.

There are a few counts of this clone. The chain carries TRBV5-1 and TRBJ1-1; tentative D call: TRBD1 (6 bases). Between the trimmed V and J ends, which lost 6 bases and 1 base, there was a span of 22 bases. The CDR3 covers 17 residues. Germline V gene sequence: CDR1 SGHRS, CDR2 YFSETQ. The CDR3 sequence is CASTSTRTGGANTEAFF. The CDR3 nucleotides read TGCGCCAGCACCTCAACAAGAACGGGGGGGGCGAACACTGAAGCTTTCTTT. Based on the CDR3 plus reference TRBV5-1 and TRBJ1-1, the full variable domain is KAGVTQTPRYLIKTRGQQVTLSCSPISGHRSVSWYQQTPGQGLQFLFEYFSETQRNKGNFPGRFSGRQFSNSRSEMNVSTLELGDSALYLCASTSTRTGGANTEAFFGQGTRLTVV.

This chain connects TRBV5-8 to TRBJ1-3; D is unclear. This CDR3 region has 12 residues. V dropped 2 bases and J dropped 7 bases, with 7 bases sitting between them. Per germline, CDR1 SGHTS and CDR2 YDEGEE. This CDR3 is CASSFSGNTIYF. CDR3 nucleotides: TGTGCCAGCAGCTTCAGCGGGAACACCATATATTTT.

The chain links TRBV2 to TRBJ2-5; 9 bases match TRBD2. This CDR3 has 15 amino acids. Trimming removed 6 bases from V and 2 bases from J; junction bases left unmatched: 7. From germline, CDR1 is SNHLY and CDR2 FYNNEI. In DNA form, the CDR3 reads TGTGCCAGCAGCCCCAGACTAGCGGTTCAAGAGACCCAGTACTTC. Protein product: CASSPRLAVQETQYF.

The V and J genes are TRBV6-5 and TRBJ1-1, with D unresolved. V lost 5 bases, J lost 7 bases, and 11 bases lay in between. The CDR3 spans 12 residues. The germline CDR1 and CDR2 sequences are MNHEY and SVGAGI. The DNA for the CDR3 is TGTGCCAGCAGTCACCGGGGAAGTGAAGCTTTCTTT. It specifies CASSHRGSEAFF.

The chain recombines TRBV2 with TRBJ2-5, with 8 nucleotides matching TRBD1. This CDR3 comprises 14 residues. The J segment lost 11 bases and the V segment lost 7 bases, leaving 15 bases of the junction unmatched. Germline CDR1 reads SNHLY; CDR2 reads FYNNEI. This CDR3 reads CASIEDRDGLQQYF. The CDR3 DNA follows: TGTGCCAGCATTGAGGACAGGGACGGTTTGCAGCAGTACTTC. Full variable domain (outside the CDR3, taken from reference TRBV2 and TRBJ2-5): EPEVTQTPSHQVTQMGQEVILRCVPISNHLYFYWYRQILGQKVEFLVSFYNNEISEKSEIFDDQFSVERPDGSNFTLKIRSTKLEDSAMYFCASIEDRDGLQQYFGPGTRLLVL.

The V gene is TRBV11-3, the J gene TRBJ1-6, with 8 bases lining up with TRBD1. With 7 bases clipped from V and 8 bases from J, the junction kept 7 bases outside the gene matches. The germline V gene encodes CDR1 SGHNT and CDR2 YENEEA. The CDR3 is 14 residues long. The CDR3 DNA follows: TGTGCCAGCAAATCCGGGACAGGATATTCACCCCTCCACTTT. This translates into CASKSGTGYSPLHF.

V usage is TRBV7-9 and J usage is TRBJ1-4; D possibly corresponds to TRBD1 (6 bases). The V gene lost 6 bases and the J gene lost 2 bases, with 10 bases spanning the gap. The CDR3 is 14 residues long. The germline CDR1 and CDR2 sequences are SEHNR and FQNEAQ (reference sequence). As DNA, the CDR3 is TGTGCCAGCAGTCCCCAGGGGACTAATGAAAAACTGTTTTTT. Protein product: CASSPQGTNEKLFF.

V gene TRBV7-9 combines with J gene TRBJ2-6; 7 bases map to TRBD1. The CDR3 sequence is 19 residues long. CDR1 and CDR2 from the germline V gene are SEHNR and FQNEAQ (reference sequence). Trimming removed 5 bases from V and 2 bases from J; junction bases left unmatched: 15. CDR3 sequence (DNA): TGTGCCAGCAGCAACCTATGGGACAGCGAGTCCACTGGGGCCAACGTCCTGACTTTC. Translated, it gives CASSNLWDSESTGANVLTF.

V is TRBV19 and J is TRBJ1-3; D is undetermined. Trimming removed 5 bases at V and 1 base at J, with 12 bases between. Germline V CDR1 and CDR2: LNHDA, SQIVND (reference sequence). CDR3 size: 15 residues. CDR3 DNA: TGTGCCAGTAGTCCGACCGTGACTTCTGGAAACACCATATATTTT. As protein: CASSPTVTSGNTIYF.

The V and J genes are TRBV28 and TRBJ1-2, with D maybe TRBD1 (6 bases). The CDR3 covers 14 residues. Trimming shortened V by 5 bases and J by 3 bases, and 13 bases separated the two germline ends. Germline loops: CDR1 MDHEN, CDR2 SYDVKM. CDR3 amino acids: CASSQEGVDYGYTF. The CDR3 DNA reads TGTGCCAGCAGTCAAGAGGGGGTAGACTATGGCTACACCTTC.

The genes are TRBV5-5 and TRBJ1-5, with 8 bases that match TRBD1. The germline gives CDR1 SGHKS, CDR2 YYEKEE (reference sequence). CDR3 length equals 16 residues. Unmatched junction bases numbered 3, after V lost 0 bases and J lost 1 base. The CDR3 reads CASSLGTGLSNQPQHF. The DNA of the CDR3 is TGTGCCAGCAGCTTGGGGACAGGGCTGAGCAATCAGCCCCAGCATTTT. Combining the CDR3 with reference TRBV5-5 and TRBJ1-5 gives the whole variable domain DAGVTQSPTHLIKTRGQQVTLRCSPISGHKSVSWYQQVLGQGPQFIFQYYEKEERGRGNFPDRFSARQFPNYSSELNVNALLLGDSALYLCASSLGTGLSNQPQHFGDGTRLSIL.

The chain recombines TRBV5-1 with TRBJ2-5, with TRBD2 matching over 10 bases. The CDR3 totals 15 residues. Germline V gene data show CDR1 as SGHRS and CDR2 as YFSETQ. V lost 2 bases, J lost 2 bases, and 3 bases stayed unmatched. The CDR3 DNA is TGCGCCAGCAGCTTAGGACTAGCGGAGCAAGAGACCCAGTACTTC. This sequence encodes CASSLGLAEQETQYF.

This sequence joins TRBV6-1 and TRBJ2-7; D is unresolved. CDR1 MNHNS and CDR2 SASEGT come from the germline V gene. There are 16 residues in the CDR3. V dropped 0 bases and J dropped 5 bases, with 17 bases sitting between them. The CDR3 DNA follows: TGTGCCAGCAGTGAAGCGTACGCCCTGTATCGGGACGAGCAGTACTTC. Amino acids: CASSEAYALYRDEQYF.

The chain carries TRBV28 and TRBJ1-3; tentative D call: TRBD1 (6 bases). CDR1 MDHEN and CDR2 SYDVKM come from the germline V gene. V was cut by 5 bases and J by 4 bases, with 12 bases left in between. The CDR3 extends over 14 amino acids. Here the CDR3 reads CASSPSGVGNTIYF. CDR3 coding DNA: TGTGCCAGCAGTCCCTCAGGGGTGGGAAACACCATATATTTT.

The sample holds one count of this clone. The chain joins TRBV21-1 to TRBJ2-5; the D call in the table, TRBD2, was not verified against the DNA. The end of the DNA fits TRBJ2-7 better, so the J call may be wrong. TRBV21-1 is a listed pseudogene. CDR3 length: 20 amino acids. CDR3 nucleotide sequence: TGTGCCAGCAAGGGGACTAGCGGGAGGGCTCCTCTAAACGGGCCCTACGAGCAGTACTTC. Encoded protein: CASKGTSGRAPLNGPYEQYF.

This chain connects TRBV7-9 to TRBJ1-2; 11 bases fit TRBD1. The CDR3 extends over 16 amino acids. Germline lookup yields CDR1 SEHNR and CDR2 FQNEAQ (reference sequence). The ends lost 5 bases at V and 4 bases at J; junction bases unmatched: 9. CDR3 sequence: CASSPRTGGPIYGYTF. CDR3 coding DNA: TGTGCCAGCAGCCCCAGGACAGGGGGCCCGATCTATGGCTACACCTTC.

CDR3 sequence (DNA): TGTGCCAGCAGCTTAGCGGGGTTCGGGAAGCAGTTCTTC. It translates to CASSLAGFGKQFF. The chain carries TRBV7-2 and TRBJ2-1, with D possibly matching TRBD2 (5 bases). CDR1 SGHTA and CDR2 FQGNSA come from the germline V gene. CDR3 length: 13 amino acids. Trimming shortened V by 0 bases and J by 11 bases, and 11 bases separated the two germline ends.

This clone was seen at least ten times. The V and J genes are TRBV4-2 and TRBJ2-7, with 10 bases lining up with TRBD2. Trimming at V came to 4 bases and at J to 5 bases, leaving 11 bases not matched to a gene. CDR1 is LGHNA and CDR2 is YNFKEQ in the germline V gene. This CDR3 spans 16 amino acids. The CDR3 loop is CASSPRWLAGENEQYF. The CDR3 coding sequence is TGTGCCAGCAGCCCAAGATGGCTAGCGGGAGAAAACGAGCAGTACTTC.

The chain recombines TRBV18 with TRBJ1-1; D unclear. V was cut by 6 bases and J by 6 bases, with 14 bases left in between. Germline CDR1 reads KGHSH; CDR2 reads LQKENI. The CDR3 spans 13 residues. In DNA form, the CDR3 reads TGTGCCAGCTCCCAGGCTGGGGAGGCTGAAGCTTTCTTT. Amino acids: CASSQAGEAEAFF.

The V gene is TRBV7-9, the J gene TRBJ1-1; D may be TRBD1 (5 bases). V gave up 5 bases and J gave up 4 bases, with 20 bases separating them. Germline CDR1 and CDR2: SEHNR and FQNEAQ (reference sequence). The CDR3 totals 16 residues. The CDR3 DNA reads TGTGCCAGCAGCGACCCGGGGGGACGGAGCCCCACTGAAGCTTTCTTT. Encoded protein: CASSDPGGRSPTEAFF.

There are a few counts of this clone. V usage is TRBV2 and J usage is TRBJ1-4, with 10 bases that match TRBD1. J gave up 13 bases and V 4 bases, and 9 bases lay outside the gene matches. Germline V gene data show CDR1 as SNHLY and CDR2 as FYNNEI. The CDR3 totals 14 residues. The CDR3 loop reads CASSGQGARDGLFF. The CDR3 DNA is TGTGCCAGCAGTGGACAGGGGGCGAGGGATGGACTGTTTTTT.

The V and J genes are TRBV7-9 and TRBJ2-3; TRBD2 agrees at 11 bases. Germline V gene data show CDR1 as SEHNR and CDR2 as FQNEAQ (reference sequence). J gave up 1 base and V 2 bases, and 5 bases lay outside the gene matches. The CDR3 has 17 residues. DNA for the CDR3: TGTGCCAGCAGCTTACCACTAGCGGGGGAACGCACAGATACGCAGTATTTT. Encoded protein: CASSLPLAGERTDTQYF.

The chain combines TRBV5-1 with TRBJ1-2; no definite D call. CDR1 is SGHRS, CDR2 YFSETQ, per germline. Trimming took 4 bases from V and 8 from J, leaving 15 bases between them. This CDR3 comprises 13 residues. In DNA, the CDR3 is TGCGCCAGCAGCCCCACGGCAGGCAAGGGCTACACCTTC. It codes for CASSPTAGKGYTF.

The chain uses TRBV11-2 and TRBJ2-5; D remains ambiguous. Germline V lookup: CDR1 SGHAT, CDR2 FQNNGV. This CDR3 has 16 residues. The ends were cut back, 1 base at V and 5 bases at J, with 17 bases in the middle. The CDR3 region has the DNA TGTGCCAGCAGCTTAGGAGAAGGCCAGGTCCGGGAGACCCAGTACTTC. Translating it yields CASSLGEGQVRETQYF. Filled out from reference TRBV11-2 and TRBJ2-5, the complete variable domain reads EAGVAQSPRYKIIEKRQSVAFWCNPISGHATLYWYQQILGQGPKLLIQFQNNGVVDDSQLPKDRFSAERLKGVDSTLKIQPAKLEDSAVYLCASSLGEGQVRETQYFGPGTRLLVL.